Described below is a single T cell receptor (beta chain) sequence and its context. Trimming removed 0 bases at V and 6 bases at J, with 12 bases between. This CDR3 is 15 amino acids long. These data are taken from a study of glioma-infiltrating T cells after dendritic cell vaccination. Here immunoSEQ multiplex PCR was the method, and the copy in TCRdb shows in-frame clones only, minus some. The repertoire holds 40,000 or so clones, with about 80% as singletons. This rearrangement joins TRBV23-1 to TRBJ2-4; no definite D call. TRBV23-1 is an ORF, and what it does is uncertain. The TCR was taken from a human donor with glioblastoma. The sample consisted of blood, taken before dendritic cell vaccination. In DNA, the CDR3 is TGCGCCAGCAGTCAATCGCCAAGAGTTATAAACATTCAGTACTTC. Amino acid sequence: CASSQSPRVINIQYF.